Listed here are 8 T cell receptor beta chains from one sample, sequenced in a study of cytomegalovirus exposure and HLA in healthy donors. The PCR made use of 60 Vbeta and 13 Jbeta primers. Profiled with immunoSEQ multiplex PCR; TCRdb holds only in-frame clones, not every one. The sample yields around 50,000 clones, around 81% seen once. Source material: PBMCs. These receptor sequences come from a young man in good health and CMV-seropositive.

The chain uses TRBV6-5 and TRBJ2-5, with D maybe TRBD2 (7 bases). The J call may be mistaken, given a closer DNA end match to TRBJ2-7. The CDR3 contains 14 residues. The V gene's germline CDR1 is MNHEY and CDR2 SVGAGI. DNA for the CDR3: TGTGCCAGCAGTTACAGGAGGGGGGGTTACGAGCAGTACTTC. This sequence encodes CASSYRRGGYEQYF.

This clone showed up just a few times. This chain uses TRBV7-6 with TRBJ1-4; 7 bases fit TRBD1. This CDR3 region has 15 residues. V lost 5 bases, J lost 5 bases, and 8 bases stayed unmatched. CDR1 is SGHVS and CDR2 is FNYEAQ in the germline V gene. CDR3 sequence reads: CASSGSGGWNEKLFF. In DNA, the CDR3 is TGTGCCAGCAGCGGATCAGGGGGTTGGAATGAAAAACTGTTTTTT. Using reference TRBV7-6 and TRBJ1-4 for the parts outside the CDR3, the full variable domain is GAGVSQSPRYKVTKRGQDVALRCDPISGHVSLYWYRQALGQGPEFLTYFNYEAQQDKSGLPNDRFSAERPEGSISTLTIQRTEQRDSAMYRCASSGSGGWNEKLFFGSGTQLSVL.

CDR3 in DNA: TGCGCCAGCAGCTCATTGGAGGGCTCCTACGAGCAGTACTTC. The encoded protein is CASSSLEGSYEQYF. The V and J genes are TRBV5-1 and TRBJ2-7; TRBD2 might be the D (6 bases). The CDR3 has 14 residues. Germline CDR1 reads SGHRS; CDR2 reads YFSETQ. V dropped 3 bases and J dropped 0 bases, with 10 bases sitting between them. Together with reference TRBV5-1 and TRBJ2-7, the CDR3 gives the full variable domain: KAGVTQTPRYLIKTRGQQVTLSCSPISGHRSVSWYQQTPGQGLQFLFEYFSETQRNKGNFPGRFSGRQFSNSRSEMNVSTLELGDSALYLCASSSLEGSYEQYFGPGTRLTVT.

In DNA, the CDR3 is TGTGCCAGCTCCGGGACAGTCAATTCACCCCTCCACTTT. Protein sequence: CASSGTVNSPLHF. This chain links TRBV19 with TRBJ1-6; 7 bases fit TRBD1. CDR1 LNHDA and CDR2 SQIVND come from the germline V gene (reference sequence). Losses at the gene ends were 9 bases for V and 7 bases for J; bases not matched to a gene: 6. This CDR3 spans 13 amino acids. The full variable domain, its missing parts supplied by reference TRBV19 and TRBJ1-6, is DGGITQSPKYLFRKEGQNVTLSCEQNLNHDAMYWYRQDPGQGLRLIYYSQIVNDFQKGDIAEGYSVSREKKESFPLTVTSAQKNPTAFYLCASSGTVNSPLHFGNGTRLTVT.

The chain recombines TRBV6-1 with TRBJ1-5; 7 bases align to TRBD1. J lost 7 bases, V lost 5 bases, and 5 bases had no gene match. From germline, CDR1 is MNHNS and CDR2 SASEGT. CDR3 size: 13 residues. Written as DNA, the CDR3 is TGTGCCAGCAGTCTCGACAGGGTACAGCCCCAGCATTTT. Translation gives CASSLDRVQPQHF.

This clone appeared once. The gene calls are TRBV29-1 and TRBJ1-3; unclear D gene. Germline V gene lookup returns CDR1 SQVTM and CDR2 ANQGSEA. The CDR3 runs 12 residues. Trimming cost V 2 bases and J 3 bases, with 5 bases left between them. DNA of the CDR3: TGCAGCGTTGAATCAGGTGGAAACACCATATATTTT. Translated, it gives CSVESGGNTIYF. The full variable domain, with the rest looked up from reference TRBV29-1 and TRBJ1-3, is SAVISQKPSRDICQRGTSLTIQCQVDSQVTMMFWYRQQPGQSLTLIATANQGSEATYESGFVIDKFPISRPNLTFSTLTVSNMSPEDSSIYLCSVESGGNTIYFGEGSWLTVV.

V gene TRBV7-2 combines with J gene TRBJ2-3; tentatively, D is TRBD2 (7 bases). The V gene lost 5 bases and the J gene lost 1 base, with 13 bases spanning the gap. CDR3 length: 15 residues. Germline CDR1 is SGHTA and CDR2 is FQGNSA. CDR3 region: CASSLGGGGTDTQYF. CDR3 nucleotide sequence: TGTGCCAGCAGCCTAGGAGGGGGGGGCACAGATACGCAGTATTTT.

This chain links TRBV18 with TRBJ1-1; D is possibly TRBD1 (5 bases). Deletions cut 6 bases from V and 8 bases from J, with 19 bases between. Germline CDR1 reads KGHSH; CDR2 reads LQKENI. CDR3 length: 14 amino acids. In nucleotides, the CDR3 is TGTGCCAGCTCGCCGCTTCCGGGGAGGGACGAAGCTTTCTTT. It yields the protein CASSPLPGRDEAFF.